What follows are 7 T cell receptor beta chains derived from one specimen sequenced in a study of CD8+CD57+ T cells in acquired aplastic anemia (dated by TCRdb to about 2018). The sequencing machine was an Illumina HiSeq 2000. TCR beta VDJ combination and CDR3 sequence profiling used genomic DNA as the template. The raw public reads went through TCRdb reprocessing: fastp at Q25, MiXCR clone calling, in-frame beta chains kept. Rows merge per CDR3 protein into single entries with the most common DNA and genes. The sample data list 200,000 to 300,000 distinct CDR3 sequences, and approximately 82% of these were observed just once. 35% to 50% of the sample comes from the top ten. Patients chosen for sequencing had shown expansion of CD8+CD57+ cells by flow cytometry. The sample comprised sorted CD4+, CD8+, or CD8+CD57+ T cells (not recorded which) from PBMCs. Every receptor here comes from a human donor with aplastic anemia.

The chain joins TRBV7-9 to TRBJ2-7; D ambiguous. This CDR3 is built from 18 residues. In germline, CDR1 is SEHNR, CDR2 FQNEAQ (reference sequence). The CDR3 DNA reads TGCGCCAGCAGCCAACGCCTTGCAGGTAGCTACACTTTCTACGAGCAGTACGTC. Translation gives CASSQRLAGSYTFYEQYV.

The count of this clonotype is one. A junction boundary mismatches the germline segment, possibly from a read error. The V and J genes are TRBV7-6 and TRBJ2-3, with 10 nucleotides matching TRBD2. The CDR3 has 14 residues. Germline lookup yields CDR1 SGHVS and CDR2 FNYEAQ. CDR3 region: CASTLAGVPAAENF. The CDR3 DNA follows: TGTGCCAGCACCCTAGCGGGGGTCCCCGCTGCGGAGAATTTT.

The chain has TRBV4-3 and TRBJ2-7; unclear D gene. V was cut by 5 bases and J by 2 bases, with 10 bases left in between. The V gene's germline CDR1 is LGHNA and CDR2 YSLEER. The CDR3 is 13 residues long. DNA for the CDR3: TGCGCCAGCAGCGCCGCAGGAGCCTACGAGCAGTACTTC. As protein: CASSAAGAYEQYF.

Notes on this clonotype: Mismatch with germline at one junction end may stem from a read error. The rearrangement links TRBV5-6 to TRBJ2-5; D gene unclear. The CDR3 is 14 amino acids. CDR1 and CDR2 (germline): SGHDT, YYEEEE. CDR3 DNA: TGTGCCACCAGCTTGGGCTGCAGCCAGCAGACCCAGTACTTC. Translation gives CATSLGCSQQTQYF.

The V and J genes are TRBV11-2 and TRBJ2-1; D is unresolved. Germline-derived CDR1 and CDR2 are SGHAT and FQNNGV. Trimming took off 2 bases at V and 16 bases at J, with 24 bases between the two ends. CDR3 length: 15 amino acids. The CDR3 coding sequence is TGTGCCAGCAGCTTAAGGTACAGCAGGCGCAAGGAACAATTCTTC. Protein sequence: CASSLRYSRRKEQFF. Together with reference TRBV11-2 and TRBJ2-1, the CDR3 gives the full variable domain: EAGVAQSPRYKIIEKRQSVAFWCNPISGHATLYWYQQILGQGPKLLIQFQNNGVVDDSQLPKDRFSAERLKGVDSTLKIQPAKLEDSAVYLCASSLRYSRRKEQFFGPGTRLTVL.

With respect to this clonotype: Lacking the conserved final phenylalanine or tryptophan, this CDR3 likely reflects a read error. The DNA is omitted, as the CDR3 cannot be located on it reliably, and the CDR3 follows TCRdb's listing. This sequence joins TRBV2 and TRBJ1-2. The V gene's germline CDR1 is SNHLY and CDR2 FYNNEI. The CDR3 is made up of 15 amino acids, end residues included. The CDR3 sequence is CASSGGGDPKDCYTL.

The CDR3 reads CASSLALGGNDEAFF. In DNA, the CDR3 is TGTGCCAGCAGCTTAGCACTCGGAGGGAACGATGAAGCTTTCTTT. This chain connects TRBV7-3 to TRBJ1-1; D call uncertain. CDR1 and CDR2 from the germline V gene are SGHTA and FQGTGA. The V end was cut by 2 bases, the J end by 7 bases, with 17 bases between. The CDR3 covers 15 residues. Looking up the rest from reference TRBV7-3 and TRBJ1-1 gives the full variable domain: GAGVSQTPSNKVTEKGKYVELRCDPISGHTALYWYRQSLGQGPEFLIYFQGTGAADDSGLPNDRFFAVRPEGSVSTLKIQRTERGDSAVYLCASSLALGGNDEAFFGQGTRLTVV.